What follows is one T cell receptor (beta chain) and its context. This entry belongs to a study of blood T cell repertoires in COVID-19. CDR3 length: 18 amino acids. Germline V CDR1 and CDR2: LGHNA, YSLEER. V lost 0 bases to trimming and J lost 7 bases, with 21 bases between them. Sequencing was performed with immunoSEQ multiplex PCR; in TCRdb, only in-frame clones are kept and a portion is missing. The sample has about 180,000 clones, over 80% seen once; the top ten hold 2.9%. This TCR derives from a woman aged 55-69 years with acute or convalescent COVID-19. V usage is TRBV4-3 and J usage is TRBJ2-2; tentative D call: TRBD1 (7 bases). Sequencing used peripheral blood. In nucleotides, the CDR3 is TGCGCCAGCAGCCAAGACCGGGGGACAGTTCAACTAGGCGGGGAGCTGTTTTTT. Translation gives CASSQDRGTVQLGGELFF.